Below, 20 T cell receptor beta chains from the same sample are listed, as sequenced in a study of T cells in localized non-small cell lung cancer. The data were produced by immunoSEQ multiplex PCR, yet TCRdb's version contains in-frame clones alone and is incomplete. There are about a thousand clones in the sample; roughly 30% occur only once, and 9.5% to 15% lies in the top ten. The sequencing here drew on lung tumor tissue, taken before any cancer treatment. These receptors came from a woman aged 35 to 75 with stage I squamous cell lung carcinoma.

The rearrangement links TRBV4-1 to TRBJ2-7; no clear D. The CDR3 loop spans 15 amino acids. Germline values: CDR1 MGHRA, CDR2 YSYEKL. Trimming removed 0 bases from V and 5 bases from J, with 14 bases in between. CDR3 in DNA: TGCGCCAGCAGCCAAGATCAGAAGGTAGTAAACGAGCAGTACTTC. Residues: CASSQDQKVVNEQYF.

This clone is medium-sized (0.01 to 0.1%) by share. Other DNA sequences from this sample encode an identical CDR3 as well. The V gene is TRBV6-8, the J gene TRBJ1-2; 10 positions agree with TRBD1. The CDR3 runs to 18 residues. The V segment lost 4 bases and the J segment 5 bases; nucleotides outside the gene matches: 16. Looked up from germline, CDR1 is MNHGY and CDR2 is SAAAGT. The CDR3 DNA reads as TGTGCCAGCAGTTTTGCCGGGACAGGGGTACCCTGGCAATATGGCTACACCTTC. Amino acid sequence: CASSFAGTGVPWQYGYTF.

The chain has TRBV29-1 and TRBJ1-6; 7 nucleotides agree with TRBD1. The J segment lost 10 bases and the V segment lost 0 bases, leaving 3 bases of the junction unmatched. This CDR3 spans 13 amino acids. In germline, CDR1 is SQVTM, CDR2 ANQGSEA. DNA for the CDR3: TGCAGCGTTGAAGAGCCCAGGGGGTCACCCCTCCACTTT. Protein sequence: CSVEEPRGSPLHF.

The V gene is TRBV11-3, the J gene TRBJ1-1, with TRBD1 identical over 12 bases. Germline CDR1 and CDR2: SGHNT and YENEEA. This CDR3 has 17 amino acids. V was pared by 1 base and J by 5 bases, with 8 bases of the junction left unmatched. This CDR3 reads CASSLVGTGGVSTEAFF. In nucleotides, the CDR3 is TGTGCCAGCAGCTTAGTGGGGACAGGGGGCGTAAGTACTGAAGCTTTCTTT. Looking up the rest from reference TRBV11-3 and TRBJ1-1 gives the full variable domain: EAGVVQSPRYKIIEKKQPVAFWCNPISGHNTLYWYLQNLGQGPELLIRYENEEAVDDSQLPKDRFSAERLKGVDSTLKIQPAELGDSAVYLCASSLVGTGGVSTEAFFGQGTRLTVV.

This rearrangement joins TRBV30 to TRBJ2-6; either TRBD1 or TRBD2 may supply D (8 bases each). Deletions cut 3 bases from V and 0 bases from J, with 18 bases between. The germline gives CDR1 GTSNPN, CDR2 SVGIG (reference sequence). This CDR3 comprises 18 residues. The CDR3 DNA reads TGTGCCTGGAGCCGGGGGGGACAGGCCTTCTCTGGGGCCAACGTCCTGACTTTC. Its translation: CAWSRGGQAFSGANVLTF.

This clone is medium-sized (0.01 to 0.1%) within its sample. The chain recombines TRBV7-2 with TRBJ2-7, with 7 positions matching TRBD1. CDR1 is SGHTA and CDR2 is FQGNSA in the germline V gene. This CDR3 is built from 13 residues. J lost 2 bases, V lost 6 bases, and 4 bases had no gene match. The CDR3 here is CASRQGKAYEQYF. CDR3 DNA sequence: TGTGCCAGCAGACAGGGGAAGGCCTACGAGCAGTACTTC.

In this sample, this clone turned up a few times. The V call is TRBV19, the J call TRBJ1-3; weak D call: TRBD1 (5 bases). V was cut by 5 bases and J by 4 bases, with 15 bases left in between. The CDR3 contains 15 residues. Germline lookup yields CDR1 LNHDA and CDR2 SQIVND (reference sequence). For the CDR3, the DNA is TGTGCCAGTAGTGTTCCGGGACGGAGAGGAAACACCATATATTTT. As protein: CASSVPGRRGNTIYF.

The chain recombines TRBV30 with TRBJ1-6; D gene ambiguous. CDR1 and CDR2 (germline): GTSNPN, SVGIG (reference sequence). V lost 0 bases and J lost 8, with 8 bases in between. The CDR3 runs to 13 residues. The CDR3 DNA sequence: TGTGCCTGGAGTGTACAAGAGGATTCACCCCTCCACTTT. Amino acids: CAWSVQEDSPLHF.

In its sample, this clone ranks as large (0.1 to 1%). This chain uses TRBV11-3 with TRBJ2-7; the D gene could be TRBD1 or TRBD2 (5 bases each). The CDR3 has 15 residues. Germline V gives CDR1 SGHNT, CDR2 YENEEA. Trimming took off 5 bases at V and 6 bases at J, with 20 bases between the two ends. CDR3 nucleotides: TGTGCCAGCAGCCCCGATATGTGGGGGAATCCCGAGCAGTACTTC. It yields the protein CASSPDMWGNPEQYF.

This clone was seen a handful of times. V gene TRBV9 combines with J gene TRBJ2-5, with TRBD1 identical over 7 bases. After removal of 1 base from V and 0 bases from J, the junction contained 3 bases not matched to a gene. Germline CDR1 reads SGDLS; CDR2 reads YYNGEE. The length of the CDR3 is 15 residues. CDR3 loop: CASSVTGANQETQYF. CDR3 coding DNA: TGTGCCAGCAGCGTAACAGGGGCTAACCAAGAGACCCAGTACTTC.

This clone is judged medium-sized (0.01 to 0.1%). V and J are TRBV11-3 and TRBJ2-2, with TRBD2 as a possible D gene (7 bases). V gave up 5 bases and J gave up 0 bases, with 16 bases separating them. This CDR3 is built from 17 residues. Germline values: CDR1 SGHNT, CDR2 YENEEA. CDR3 DNA: TGTGCCAGCAGCCCCATGGGGGGGCCACCGAACACCGGGGAGCTGTTTTTT. Its translation is CASSPMGGPPNTGELFF.

The genes are TRBV29-1 and TRBJ2-1; D is possibly TRBD1 or TRBD2 (6 bases each). Germline V gene data show CDR1 as SQVTM and CDR2 as ANQGSEA. This CDR3 contains 13 residues. The V end lost 5 bases, the J end lost 5 bases, and 13 bases lay between the germline ends. The CDR3 nucleotides read TGCAGCGTTTATGTGGGGGGCCACAATGAGCAGTTCTTC. Protein sequence: CSVYVGGHNEQFF.

The table lists this clone with a count of one. The chain uses TRBV19 and TRBJ2-5; 9 bases fit TRBD1. V trimming: 3 bases; J trimming: 2 bases; junction bases outside the gene matches: 7. The CDR3 has 16 amino acids. Looked up from germline, CDR1 is LNHDA and CDR2 is SQIVND (reference sequence). The CDR3 DNA follows: TGTGCCAGTAGTATCGGGACAGGGTTGGAGCAAGAGACCCAGTACTTC. Translation: CASSIGTGLEQETQYF.

This clone has only a few counts. This chain joins TRBV11-3 and TRBJ1-2, with a tentative D call TRBD1 (6 bases). The CDR3 totals 14 residues. Trimming cost V 4 bases and J 4 bases, with 13 bases left between them. Germline V gene data show CDR1 as SGHNT and CDR2 as YENEEA. The CDR3 protein is CASSSGAGTYGYTF. Written as DNA, the CDR3 is TGTGCCAGCAGCTCGGGGGCAGGCACCTATGGCTACACCTTC.

The CDR3 bases are TGTGCCAGCAGTCTTAGCGGGGGGGTCATAGATACGCAGTATTTT. Encoded protein: CASSLSGGVIDTQYF. The J gene is TRBJ2-3, the V gene TRBV9, with 11 positions matching TRBD2. This CDR3 is 15 amino acids long. V shed 5 bases and J 5 bases; nucleotides not matched to a gene: 7. Germline V gene data show CDR1 as SGDLS and CDR2 as YYNGEE. Full variable domain (remainder filled in from reference TRBV9 and TRBJ2-3): DSGVTQTPKHLITATGQRVTLRCSPRSGDLSVYWYQQSLDQGLQFLIQYYNGEERAKGNILERFSAQQFPDLHSELNLSSLELGDSALYFCASSLSGGVIDTQYFGPGTRLTVL.

This clone has just a few counts. The gene calls are TRBV6-8 and TRBJ2-6; unclear D gene. Trimming removed 7 bases at V and 0 bases at J, with 7 bases between. The V gene's germline CDR1 is MNHGY and CDR2 SAAAGT. This CDR3 comprises 14 residues. This CDR3 is CASTGSSGANVLTF. The CDR3 DNA reads TGTGCCAGCACAGGTTCCTCTGGGGCCAACGTCCTGACTTTC.

The sample holds a few counts of this clone. V gene TRBV9 combines with J gene TRBJ1-1; maybe TRBD1 (6 bases). Germline loops: CDR1 SGDLS, CDR2 YYNGEE. The CDR3 is 14 amino acids. With 9 bases removed from V and 1 base from J, the gap between germline ends came to 16 bases. The CDR3 reads CANSGGGTNTEAFF. The DNA for the CDR3 is TGTGCCAACAGTGGTGGGGGCACGAACACTGAAGCTTTCTTT.

This rearrangement joins TRBV30 to TRBJ1-1, with D tentatively TRBD1 (5 bases). The CDR3 sequence is 11 residues long. V was clipped by 5 bases and J by 7 bases, with 11 bases between them. The germline V gene has CDR1 GTSNPN and CDR2 SVGIG (reference sequence). Here the CDR3 DNA reads TGTGCCTGGGCCAAACAGGTTGAAGCTTTCTTT. Translating gives CAWAKQVEAFF. The variable domain in full, with the rest retrieved from reference TRBV30 and TRBJ1-1, is SQTIHQWPATLVQPVGSPLSLECTVEGTSNPNLYWYRQAAGRGLQLLFYSVGIGQISSEVPQNLSASRPQDRQFILSSKKLLLSDSGFYLCAWAKQVEAFFGQGTRLTVV.

The chain joins TRBV30 to TRBJ1-1; D is ambiguous. CDR3 length: 11 amino acids. Germline-derived CDR1 and CDR2 are GTSNPN and SVGIG (reference sequence). The V end lost 1 base, the J end lost 8 bases, and 8 bases lay between the germline ends. CDR3 amino acids: CAWSAEREAFF. The CDR3 DNA reads as TGTGCCTGGAGTGCAGAGAGAGAAGCTTTCTTT.

This chain joins TRBV15 and TRBJ2-5, with 8 nucleotides matching TRBD1. V shed 1 base and J 5 bases; nucleotides not matched to a gene: 6. CDR3 length: 15 residues. Germline-derived CDR1 and CDR2 are LNHNV and YYDKDF (reference sequence). The CDR3 is CATSRGPGGIETQYF. The CDR3 DNA sequence: TGTGCCACCAGCAGAGGCCCAGGGGGCATTGAGACCCAGTACTTC.